Included here is one TCR beta chain sequence, with context. Its matching antigen is unknown. The study made its TRB cDNA libraries by 5' RACE, adding UMI labels. TCRdb reprocessed the 5' RACE reads and keeps a single row for each CDR3 protein, giving no DNA. Here the sample table reports roughly 110,000 distinct CDR3 sequences. This sample is drawn from a study of CXCR3-negative and CXCR3-positive naive CD8 T cells. The overall study: Some 150 million TRB reads were obtained in total, which works out to about 1.5 +/- 0.3 million per library.

Naive CD8+ T cells showed a CD45RO-CCR7+CD27+CD95- phenotype. Whole-study findings and limits: When CXCR3-positive naive cells were set against CXCR3-negative naive cells, the former had more hydrophobic TRB CDR3s.

The CDR3 runs to 11 residues. The V gene's germline CDR1 is GTSNPN and CDR2 SVGIG (reference sequence). The chain is built from TRBV30 and TRBJ1-2. Material: naive CXCR3+ CD8+ T cells from blood. Subset indicated: CD45RO-CCR7+CD27+CD95- naive CD8+ T cells expressing CXCR3 (TNR3+). This clonotype was sampled from a human donor in good health. Some clones in this sample may be carry-over from other donors' samples. The CDR3 region is CAWSDSYGYTF.